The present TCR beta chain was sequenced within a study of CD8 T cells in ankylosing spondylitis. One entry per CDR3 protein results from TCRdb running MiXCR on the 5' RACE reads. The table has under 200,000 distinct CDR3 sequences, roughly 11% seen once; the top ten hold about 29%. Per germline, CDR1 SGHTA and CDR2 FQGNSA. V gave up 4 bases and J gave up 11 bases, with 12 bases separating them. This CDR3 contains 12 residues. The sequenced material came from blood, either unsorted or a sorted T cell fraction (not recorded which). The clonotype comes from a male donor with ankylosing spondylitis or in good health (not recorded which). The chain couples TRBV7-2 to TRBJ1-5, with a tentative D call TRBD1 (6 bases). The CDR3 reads CASSSQGQAQHF. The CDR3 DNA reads TGTGCCAGCAGCTCCCAGGGACAAGCCCAGCATTTT.